The text below deals with one T cell receptor beta chain. The antigen is unknown. This sample is drawn from a study of cytomegalovirus exposure and HLA in healthy donors. As for the study in general: HLA-typed donors were the source of around 85 million unique TCRs held in an early data release.

Overall study findings and caveats: CMV serostatus was the only recorded immune exposure for donors. Per published accounts, TCR beta sequences correctly predicted the HLA-A and HLA-B alleles of most subjects. TCR sequences were mostly rare, though some public TCRs occurred in many donors.

Germline V gives CDR1 MNHNS, CDR2 SASEGT. The CDR3 loop spans 15 amino acids. V shed 1 base, J shed 4 bases, and the junction held 5 bases outside the gene matches. PCR was performed using 60 Vbeta and 13 Jbeta primers. The data were produced by immunoSEQ multiplex PCR, yet TCRdb's version contains in-frame clones alone and is incomplete. The sample records 110,000 to 150,000 clones, about four fifths being singletons. Sequenced sample: PBMCs. The sequence was obtained from a woman aged 18-30 years in good health and CMV-seropositive. The rearrangement uses TRBV6-1 and TRBJ2-5; 8 bases line up with TRBD2. This CDR3 reads CASSEVGGALETQYF. CDR3 in DNA: TGTGCCAGCAGTGAAGTCGGGGGGGCCTTAGAGACCCAGTACTTC.